These T cell receptor beta chains were read from a single sample in a study of chemoradiotherapy in HPV16-positive cancers. Profiling relied on immunoSEQ multiplex PCR, and the TCRdb table lists in-frame clones only, not all of them. The sample shows about 690 clones, 80% to 95% of them seen only once. The starting material was tumor tissue, obtained from a patient who underwent chemoradiotherapy. The receptors were gathered from a human donor with HPV-associated anogenital cancer. Both conserved end residues are part of each CDR3. The D gene is left open where the match is weak. Where a row states a size, it is once, few, many or the class of an expanded clone; other rows omit it.

V gene	clone size	D gene	J gene	CDR3 DNA	CDR3 protein
TRBV7-9	NA	NA	TRBJ2-1	TGTGCCAGCATCCCAAGGGCAGGTTCCTACAATGAGCAGTTCTTC	CASIPRAGSYNEQFF
TRBV5-5	NA	NA	TRBJ1-1	TGTGCCAGCAGCTTACAGGGAGTCCAGGACACTGAAGCTTTCTTT	CASSLQGVQDTEAFF
TRBV29-1	once	TRBD2	TRBJ2-3	TGCAGCGTCGGCGAAACTAGCGGCCGCACAGATACGCAGTATTTT	CSVGETSGRTDTQYF
TRBV28	NA	NA	TRBJ2-3	TGTGCCAGCAGTTTAAGCACAGATACGCAGTATTTT	CASSLSTDTQYF
TRBV5-1	NA	NA	TRBJ2-5	TGCGCCAGCAGCTTGGGGGACCCCACCCAAGAGACCCAGTACTTC	CASSLGDPTQETQYF
TRBV28	NA	NA	TRBJ1-2	TGTGCCAGCAGTACCTCGGGGGCGCCCGGCTACACCTTC	CASSTSGAPGYTF
TRBV5-1	NA	TRBD1	TRBJ1-5	TGCGCCAGCAGCTTGGGGACAGGGTATAGCAATCAGCCCCAGCATTTT	CASSLGTGYSNQPQHF
TRBV5-1	NA	TRBD1	TRBJ1-4	TGCGCCAGCAGCGCGGGGACAGCTAATAATGAAAAACTGTTTTTT	CASSAGTANNEKLFF
TRBV4-1	NA	NA	TRBJ1-1	TGCGCCAGCAGCCACCCTTTGGGGGGGGGACGGGGCTCTACAACTGAAGCTTTCTTT	CASSHPLGGGRGSTTEAFF
TRBV28	NA	TRBD2	TRBJ2-6	TGTGCCAGCAGCCCGCGGGGGGGTCGTTCCCTCTCTGGGGCCAACGTCCTGACTTTC	CASSPRGGRSLSGANVLTF
TRBV2	NA	NA	TRBJ1-2	TGTGCCAGCAGTGAAGAGTCGGTGAACTATGGCTACACCTTC	CASSEESVNYGYTF
TRBV29-1	NA	TRBD1	TRBJ2-7	TGCAGCGTTGGGACAGGGGAGGTGGAGCAGTACTTC	CSVGTGEVEQYF
TRBV9	NA	NA	TRBJ2-5	TGTGCCAGCAGCCCCGGGGTCCAAGAGACCCAGTACTTC	CASSPGVQETQYF
TRBV5-1	NA	NA	TRBJ2-7	TGCGCCAGCAGCCCTTCAGGGACACCGAGGCCTTACGAGCAGTACTTC	CASSPSGTPRPYEQYF
TRBV7-2	NA	NA	TRBJ2-7	TGTGCCAGCAGCGTGTCCTACGAGCAGTACTTC	CASSVSYEQYF
TRBV6-6	NA	TRBD1	TRBJ2-3	TGTGCCAGCCGGATTCAGGGGGATGCAGATACGCAGTATTTT	CASRIQGDADTQYF
TRBV29-1	NA	NA	TRBJ1-1	TGCAGCGTCCTCAGGGAAATGAACACTGAAGCTTTCTTT	CSVLREMNTEAFF
TRBV28	NA	NA	TRBJ1-6	TGTGCCAGCAGATGGACCGCTAATAATTCACCCCTCCACTTT	CASRWTANNSPLHF
TRBV19	NA	NA	TRBJ1-6	TGTGCCAGTAACGGGAGGGCCCTCATCAATTCACCCCTCCACTTT	CASNGRALINSPLHF
TRBV2	NA	NA	TRBJ1-4	TGTGCCAGCAGTGAAACAGGTGCAACTAATGAAAAACTGTTTTTT	CASSETGATNEKLFF
TRBV4-2	NA	TRBD2	TRBJ2-5	TGTGCCAGCAGCCAAGATCTAGCGGGAGGCCCTAGACAAGAGACCCAGTACTTC	CASSQDLAGGPRQETQYF
TRBV9	NA	TRBD1	TRBJ1-3	TGTGCCAGCAGCGTATGGGACAGGGGGCCCAACTCTGGAAACACCATATATTTT	CASSVWDRGPNSGNTIYF
TRBV5-1	NA	NA	TRBJ2-4	TGCGCCAGCAGCTTGGGGGGGACTGCTGAGAACATTCAGTACTTC	CASSLGGTAENIQYF
TRBV7-9	NA	TRBD2	TRBJ2-2	TGTGCCAGCAGCACTAGCGGGAGGGCTTTATTGAACACCGGGGAGCTGTTTTTT	CASSTSGRALLNTGELFF
TRBV25-1	NA	TRBD1	TRBJ1-2	TGTGCCAGCCGGAACAGGGGTGATGGCTACACCTTC	CASRNRGDGYTF
TRBV28	NA	NA	TRBJ2-4	TGTGCCAGCAGTTTCCCGACCGGGCCTCAGTACTTC	CASSFPTGPQYF
TRBV23-1	NA	TRBD2	TRBJ2-3	TGCGCCAGCAGTCACTGCGGGAGGGCCAGTAGCACAGATACGCAGTATTTT	CASSHCGRASSTDTQYF
TRBV5-6	NA	NA	TRBJ1-1	TGTGCCAGCAGCCGCCCCCTTGGGACTGAAGCTTTCTTT	CASSRPLGTEAFF
TRBV2	NA	TRBD1	TRBJ1-2	TGTGCCAGCAGTGCCAACAGGGGCAGCGGGGACTATGGCTACACCTTC	CASSANRGSGDYGYTF
TRBV11-2	NA	NA	TRBJ2-2	TGTGCCAGCAGCGCCGGAGGGGAGCTGTTTTTT	CASSAGGELFF
TRBV30	few	NA	TRBJ1-1	TGTGCCTGGGGTAACACTGAAGCTTTCTTT	CAWGNTEAFF
TRBV28	NA	TRBD1	TRBJ2-2	TGTGCCAGCAGCCTTTACAAGGGGGCACCGGGGGAGCTGTTTTTT	CASSLYKGAPGELFF
TRBV18	NA	NA	TRBJ1-2	TGTGCCAGCTCACCACGGTCCGGGGAGCCAAACTATGGCTACACCTTC	CASSPRSGEPNYGYTF
TRBV19	NA	NA	TRBJ1-6	TGTGCCAGTAGTATGCGTGAAGGTTCACCCCTCCACTTT	CASSMREGSPLHF
TRBV6-4	NA	TRBD1	TRBJ1-1	TGTGCCAGCAGAAAGTCACCCGACAGGGCCACTGAAGCTTTCTTT	CASRKSPDRATEAFF
TRBV7-9	NA	NA	TRBJ2-7	TGTGCCAGCAGCTTCGCCGGGGGCTACGAGCAGTACTTC	CASSFAGGYEQYF